Sequencing of this T cell receptor (beta chain) was carried out in a study of blood T cell repertoires in COVID-19. Profiled with immunoSEQ multiplex PCR; TCRdb holds only in-frame clones, not every one. The sample consists of 130,000 to 150,000 clones, about 83% of them appearing once. This clone was seen only a few times. Germline trimming cut 7 bases from V and 2 bases from J; bases unmatched to any gene: 8. CDR1 is MNHEY, CDR2 SVGAGI, per germline. The CDR3 consists of 14 residues. The specimen sequenced was peripheral blood. The chain is built from TRBV6-5 and TRBJ2-7, with 7 bases matching TRBD1. The sequence derives from a woman between 40 and 50 years old with acute or convalescent COVID-19. CDR3 bases: TGTGCCAGCATTACCGACAGGGCCGCCTACGAGCAGTACTTC. As protein: CASITDRAAYEQYF.